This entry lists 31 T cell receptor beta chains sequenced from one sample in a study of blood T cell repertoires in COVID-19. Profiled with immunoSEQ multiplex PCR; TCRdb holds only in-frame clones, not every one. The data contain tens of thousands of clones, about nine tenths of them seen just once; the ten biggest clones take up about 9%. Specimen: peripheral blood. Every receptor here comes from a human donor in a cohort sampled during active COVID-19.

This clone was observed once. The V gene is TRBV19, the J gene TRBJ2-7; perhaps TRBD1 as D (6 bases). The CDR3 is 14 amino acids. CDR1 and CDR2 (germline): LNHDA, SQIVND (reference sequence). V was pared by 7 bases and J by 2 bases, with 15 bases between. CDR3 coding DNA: TGTGCCAGTACCCACAGGGACGCTACCTACGAGCAGTACTTC. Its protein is CASTHRDATYEQYF.

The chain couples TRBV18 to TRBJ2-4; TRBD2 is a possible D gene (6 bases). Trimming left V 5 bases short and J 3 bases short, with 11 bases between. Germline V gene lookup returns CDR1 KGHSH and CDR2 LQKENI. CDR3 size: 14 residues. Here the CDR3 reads CASSSGVSKNIQYF. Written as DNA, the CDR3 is TGTGCCAGCTCATCGGGGGTGAGCAAAAACATTCAGTACTTC.

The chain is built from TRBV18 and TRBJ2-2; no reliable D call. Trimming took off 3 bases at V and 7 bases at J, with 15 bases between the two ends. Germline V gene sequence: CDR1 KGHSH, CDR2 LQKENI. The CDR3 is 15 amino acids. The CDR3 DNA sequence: TGTGCCAGCTCACCTCTCGGAGTTGTCGGCGGGGAGCTGTTTTTT. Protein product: CASSPLGVVGGELFF.

CDR3 nucleotide sequence: TGTGCCAGCAGTTCCCGGGGAAAAACTAGCACAGATACGCAGTATTTT. Its translation: CASSSRGKTSTDTQYF. This sequence joins TRBV7-2 and TRBJ2-3, with D possibly matching TRBD2 (5 bases). Germline V lookup: CDR1 SGHTA, CDR2 FQGNSA. This CDR3 spans 16 amino acids. Trimming took off 6 bases at V and 0 bases at J, with 16 bases between the two ends.

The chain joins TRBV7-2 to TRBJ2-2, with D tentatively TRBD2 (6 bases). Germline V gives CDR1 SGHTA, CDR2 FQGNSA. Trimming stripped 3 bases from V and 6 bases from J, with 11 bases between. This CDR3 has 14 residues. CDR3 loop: CASSLMGGPGELFF. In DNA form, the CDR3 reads TGTGCCAGCAGCTTGATGGGGGGACCCGGGGAGCTGTTTTTT.

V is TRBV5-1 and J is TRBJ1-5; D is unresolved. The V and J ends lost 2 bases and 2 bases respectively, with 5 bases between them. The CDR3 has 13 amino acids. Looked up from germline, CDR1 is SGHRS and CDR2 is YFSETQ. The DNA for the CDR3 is TGCGCCAGCAGCTTAACTGGCAATCAGCCCCAGCATTTT. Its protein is CASSLTGNQPQHF. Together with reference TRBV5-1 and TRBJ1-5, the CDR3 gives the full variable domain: KAGVTQTPRYLIKTRGQQVTLSCSPISGHRSVSWYQQTPGQGLQFLFEYFSETQRNKGNFPGRFSGRQFSNSRSEMNVSTLELGDSALYLCASSLTGNQPQHFGDGTRLSIL.

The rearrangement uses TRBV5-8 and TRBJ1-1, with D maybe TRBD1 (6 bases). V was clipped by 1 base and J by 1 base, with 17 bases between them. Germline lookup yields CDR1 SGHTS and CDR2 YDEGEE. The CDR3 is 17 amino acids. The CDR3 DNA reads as TGTGCCAGCAGCTTGCCAAGCCTATTCAGGGGGAACACTGAAGCTTTCTTT. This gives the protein CASSLPSLFRGNTEAFF.

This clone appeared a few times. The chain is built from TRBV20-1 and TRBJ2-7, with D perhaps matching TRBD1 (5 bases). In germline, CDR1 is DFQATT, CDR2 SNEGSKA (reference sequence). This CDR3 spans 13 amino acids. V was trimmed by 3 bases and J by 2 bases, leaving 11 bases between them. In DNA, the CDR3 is TGCAGTGCTAGTGGAGACAGACCCTACGAGCAGTACTTC. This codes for CSASGDRPYEQYF.

The CDR3 here is CASSPDSLDEQYF. The CDR3 DNA reads TGTGCCAGCTCACCGGACAGTCTCGACGAGCAGTACTTC. The V call is TRBV18, the J call TRBJ2-7; TRBD1 is a possible D gene (6 bases). The length of the CDR3 is 13 residues. Trimming pared 3 bases from V and 5 bases from J, leaving 11 bases between. Germline V gives CDR1 KGHSH, CDR2 LQKENI.

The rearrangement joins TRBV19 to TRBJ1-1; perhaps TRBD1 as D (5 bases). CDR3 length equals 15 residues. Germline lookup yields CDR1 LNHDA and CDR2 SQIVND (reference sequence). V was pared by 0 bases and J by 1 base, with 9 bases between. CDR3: CASSIDPQGNTEAFF. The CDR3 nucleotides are TGTGCCAGTAGTATAGATCCTCAGGGGAACACTGAAGCTTTCTTT.

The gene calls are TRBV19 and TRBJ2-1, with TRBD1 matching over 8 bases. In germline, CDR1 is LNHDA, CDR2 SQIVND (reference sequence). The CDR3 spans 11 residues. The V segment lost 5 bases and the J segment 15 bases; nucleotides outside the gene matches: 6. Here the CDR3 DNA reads TGTGCCAGTAGTTTCCGGGACAGGTGGTTCTTC. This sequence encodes CASSFRDRWFF.

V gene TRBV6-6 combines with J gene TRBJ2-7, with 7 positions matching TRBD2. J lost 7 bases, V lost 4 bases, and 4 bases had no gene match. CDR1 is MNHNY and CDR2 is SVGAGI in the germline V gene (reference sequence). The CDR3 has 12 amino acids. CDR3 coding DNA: TGTGCCAGCAGTTTTGGGGGGGGTGAGCAGTACTTC. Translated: CASSFGGGEQYF.

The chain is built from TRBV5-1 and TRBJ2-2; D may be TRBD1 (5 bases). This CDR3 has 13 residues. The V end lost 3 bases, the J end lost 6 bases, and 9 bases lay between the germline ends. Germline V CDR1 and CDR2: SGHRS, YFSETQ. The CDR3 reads CASSSQGSGELFF. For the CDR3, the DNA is TGCGCCAGCAGCTCCCAGGGATCCGGGGAGCTGTTTTTT.

CDR3 sequence: CASSHLLQSTEAFF. The CDR3 DNA reads as TGCGCCAGCAGTCATCTCCTACAGAGCACTGAAGCTTTCTTT. V gene TRBV23-1 combines with J gene TRBJ1-1; the D is unclear. TRBV23-1 is assigned to the ORF class and has an uncertain function. V lost 3 bases, J lost 4 bases, and 12 bases lay in between. The CDR3 loop spans 14 amino acids.

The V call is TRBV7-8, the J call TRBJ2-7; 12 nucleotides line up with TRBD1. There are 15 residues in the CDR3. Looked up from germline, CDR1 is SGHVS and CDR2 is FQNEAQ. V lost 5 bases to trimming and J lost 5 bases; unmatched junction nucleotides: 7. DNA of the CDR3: TGTGCCAGCAGCACCGGGACAGGGGGCAGCCACGAGCAGTACTTC. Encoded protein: CASSTGTGGSHEQYF.

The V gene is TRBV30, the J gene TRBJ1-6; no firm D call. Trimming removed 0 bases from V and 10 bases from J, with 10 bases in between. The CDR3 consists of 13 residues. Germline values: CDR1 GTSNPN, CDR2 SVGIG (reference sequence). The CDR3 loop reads CAWSVTDGSPLHF. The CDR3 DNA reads TGTGCCTGGAGTGTAACCGACGGGTCACCCCTCCACTTT.

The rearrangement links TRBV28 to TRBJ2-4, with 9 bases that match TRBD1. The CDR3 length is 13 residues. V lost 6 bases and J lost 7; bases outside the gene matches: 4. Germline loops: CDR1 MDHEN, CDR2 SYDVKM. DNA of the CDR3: TGTGCCAGCAGAGGACAGGGGAGGAACATTCAGTACTTC. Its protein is CASRGQGRNIQYF.

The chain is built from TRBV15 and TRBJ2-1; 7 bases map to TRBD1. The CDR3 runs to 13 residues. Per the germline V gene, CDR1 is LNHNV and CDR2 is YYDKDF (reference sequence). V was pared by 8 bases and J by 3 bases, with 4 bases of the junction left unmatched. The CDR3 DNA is TGTGCCACCTCTGACAGGGACTACAATGAGCAGTTCTTC. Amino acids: CATSDRDYNEQFF.

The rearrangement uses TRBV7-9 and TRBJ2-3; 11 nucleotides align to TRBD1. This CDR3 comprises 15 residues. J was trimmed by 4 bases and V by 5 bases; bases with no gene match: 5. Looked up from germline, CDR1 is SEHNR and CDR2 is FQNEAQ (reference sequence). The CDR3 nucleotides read TGTGCCAGCAGCCCCGGACAGGGGGCTTCAGATACGCAGTATTTT. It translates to CASSPGQGASDTQYF.

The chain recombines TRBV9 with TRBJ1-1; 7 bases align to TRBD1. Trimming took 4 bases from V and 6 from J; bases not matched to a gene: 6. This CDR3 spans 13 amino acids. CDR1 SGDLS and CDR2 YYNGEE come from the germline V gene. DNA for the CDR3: TGTGCCAGCAGCACCACAGGGGTCGCTGAAGCTTTCTTT. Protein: CASSTTGVAEAFF.

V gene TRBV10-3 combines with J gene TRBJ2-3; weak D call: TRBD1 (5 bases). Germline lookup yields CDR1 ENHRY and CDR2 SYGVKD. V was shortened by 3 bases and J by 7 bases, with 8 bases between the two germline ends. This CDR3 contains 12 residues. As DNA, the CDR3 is TGTGCCATCAGTGATAAGGGGAATACGCAGTATTTT. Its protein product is CAISDKGNTQYF.

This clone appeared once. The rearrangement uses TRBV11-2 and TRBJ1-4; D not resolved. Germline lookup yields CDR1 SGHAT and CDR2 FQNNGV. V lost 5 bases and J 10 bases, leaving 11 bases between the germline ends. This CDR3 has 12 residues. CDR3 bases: TGTGCCAGCAGCCAAACCCCGGGAAAACTGTTTTTT. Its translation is CASSQTPGKLFF.

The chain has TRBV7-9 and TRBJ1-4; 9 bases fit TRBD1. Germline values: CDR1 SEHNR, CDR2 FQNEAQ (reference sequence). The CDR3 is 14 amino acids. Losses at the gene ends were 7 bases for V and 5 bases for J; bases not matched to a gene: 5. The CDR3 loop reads CASTRQGGNEKLFF. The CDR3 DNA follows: TGTGCCAGCACCAGACAGGGGGGGAATGAAAAACTGTTTTTT.

CDR3: CASSTRRVNEQYF. The CDR3 DNA follows: TGTGCCAGCAGTACCCGCAGGGTGAACGAGCAGTACTTC. The V call is TRBV27, the J call TRBJ2-7; possibly TRBD1 for D (5 bases). The germline CDR1 and CDR2 sequences are MNHEY and SMNVEV (reference sequence). Trimming left V 5 bases short and J 5 bases short, with 13 bases between. The length of the CDR3 is 13 residues.

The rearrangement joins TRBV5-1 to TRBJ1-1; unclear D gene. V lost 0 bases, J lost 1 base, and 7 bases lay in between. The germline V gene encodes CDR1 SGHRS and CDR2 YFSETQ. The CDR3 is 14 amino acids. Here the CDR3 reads CASSLGAGNTEAFF. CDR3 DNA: TGCGCCAGCAGCTTGGGGGCAGGGAACACTGAAGCTTTCTTT.

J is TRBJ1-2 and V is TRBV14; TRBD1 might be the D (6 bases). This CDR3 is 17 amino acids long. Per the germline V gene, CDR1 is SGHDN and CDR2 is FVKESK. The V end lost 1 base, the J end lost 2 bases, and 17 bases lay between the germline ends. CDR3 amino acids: CASSQGVGGARNYGYTF. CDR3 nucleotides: TGTGCCAGCAGCCAAGGGGTCGGGGGGGCGCGGAACTATGGCTACACCTTC.

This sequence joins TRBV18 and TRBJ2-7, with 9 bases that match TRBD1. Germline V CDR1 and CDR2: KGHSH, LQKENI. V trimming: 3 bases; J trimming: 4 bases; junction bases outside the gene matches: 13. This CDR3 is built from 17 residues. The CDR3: CASSPTNPGTGMYEQYF. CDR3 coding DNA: TGTGCCAGCTCACCGACGAACCCCGGGACAGGGATGTACGAGCAGTACTTC.

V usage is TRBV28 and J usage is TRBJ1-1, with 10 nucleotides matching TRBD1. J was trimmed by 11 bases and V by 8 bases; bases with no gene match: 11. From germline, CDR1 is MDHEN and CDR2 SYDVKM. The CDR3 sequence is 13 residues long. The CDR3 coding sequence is TGTGCCAGCCTCGCCGACAGGGGGCGAGGTGCTTTCTTT. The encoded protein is CASLADRGRGAFF. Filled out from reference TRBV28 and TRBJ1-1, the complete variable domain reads DVKVTQSSRYLVKRTGEKVFLECVQDMDHENMFWYRQDPGLGLRLIYFSYDVKMKEKGDIPEGYSVSREKKERFSLILESASTNQTSMYLCASLADRGRGAFFGQGTRLTVV.

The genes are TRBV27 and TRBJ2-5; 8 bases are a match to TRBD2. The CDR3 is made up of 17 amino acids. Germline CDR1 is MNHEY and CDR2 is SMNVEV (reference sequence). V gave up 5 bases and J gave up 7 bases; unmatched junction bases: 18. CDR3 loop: CASSNPGAGEALGTQYF. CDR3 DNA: TGTGCCAGCAGTAACCCAGGAGCGGGAGAGGCCCTGGGGACCCAGTACTTC.

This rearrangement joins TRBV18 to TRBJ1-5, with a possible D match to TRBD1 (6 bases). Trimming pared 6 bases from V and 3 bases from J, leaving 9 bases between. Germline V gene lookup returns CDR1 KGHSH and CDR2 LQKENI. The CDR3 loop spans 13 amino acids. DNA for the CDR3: TGTGCCAGCTCTTGGACAGTCAATCAGCCCCAGCATTTT. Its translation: CASSWTVNQPQHF.

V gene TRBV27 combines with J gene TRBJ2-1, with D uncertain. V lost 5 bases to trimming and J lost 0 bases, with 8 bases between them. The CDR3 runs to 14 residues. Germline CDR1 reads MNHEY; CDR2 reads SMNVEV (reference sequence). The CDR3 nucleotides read TGTGCCAGCAGTCTACGGAGCTCCTACAATGAGCAGTTCTTC. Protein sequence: CASSLRSSYNEQFF.